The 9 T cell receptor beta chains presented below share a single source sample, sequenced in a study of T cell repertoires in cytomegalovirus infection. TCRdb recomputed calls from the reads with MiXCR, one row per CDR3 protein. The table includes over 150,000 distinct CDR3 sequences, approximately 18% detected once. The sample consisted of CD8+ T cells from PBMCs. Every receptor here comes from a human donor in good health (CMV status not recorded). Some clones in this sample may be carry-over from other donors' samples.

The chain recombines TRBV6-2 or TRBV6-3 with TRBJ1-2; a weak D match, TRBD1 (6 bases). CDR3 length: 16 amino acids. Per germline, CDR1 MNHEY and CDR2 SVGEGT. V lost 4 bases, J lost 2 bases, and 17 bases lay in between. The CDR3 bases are TGTGCCAGCAGTTCCCTAACAGGGCCCGGCAACTATGGCTACACCTTC. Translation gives CASSSLTGPGNYGYTF.

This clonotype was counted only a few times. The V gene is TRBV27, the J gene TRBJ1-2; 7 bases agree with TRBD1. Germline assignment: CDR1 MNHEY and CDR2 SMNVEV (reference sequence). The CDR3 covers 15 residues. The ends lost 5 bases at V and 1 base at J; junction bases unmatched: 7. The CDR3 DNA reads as TGTGCCAGCAGTCCGGGACAGATTATTAACTATGGCTACACCTTC. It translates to CASSPGQIINYGYTF.

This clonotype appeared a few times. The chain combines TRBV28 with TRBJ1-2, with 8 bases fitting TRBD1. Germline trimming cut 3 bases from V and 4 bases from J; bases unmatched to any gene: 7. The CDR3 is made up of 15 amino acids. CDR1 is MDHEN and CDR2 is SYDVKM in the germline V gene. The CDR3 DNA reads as TGTGCCAGCAGTTTTCGGGACAGGCGCGTCTATGGCTACACCTTC. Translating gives CASSFRDRRVYGYTF.

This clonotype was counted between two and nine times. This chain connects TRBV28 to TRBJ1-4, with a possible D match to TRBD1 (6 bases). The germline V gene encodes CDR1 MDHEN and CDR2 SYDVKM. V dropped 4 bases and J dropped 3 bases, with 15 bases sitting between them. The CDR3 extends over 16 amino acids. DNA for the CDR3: TGTGCCAGCAGTTCATACTCAGGGGCGTCTAATGAAAAACTGTTTTTT. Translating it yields CASSSYSGASNEKLFF.

CDR3 DNA: TGTGCCAGCAGTGAGGACGTCGCCGGCAATCAGCCCCAGCATTTT. This encodes CASSEDVAGNQPQHF. The chain carries TRBV6-1 and TRBJ1-5; D remains unclear. The germline V and J ends were trimmed by 3 bases and 2 bases, with 11 bases remaining between them. CDR1 and CDR2 from the germline V gene are MNHNS and SASEGT. This CDR3 contains 15 residues.

DNA of the CDR3: TGTGCCAGCAGCTTACCCACAGCTCTGGGTGAGACCCAGTACTTC. Protein sequence: CASSLPTALGETQYF. The chain joins TRBV7-9 to TRBJ2-5; D is unclear. Germline V gene sequence: CDR1 SEHNR, CDR2 FQNEAQ (reference sequence). The CDR3 is made up of 15 amino acids. Trimming took 2 bases from V and 5 from J, leaving 15 bases between them.

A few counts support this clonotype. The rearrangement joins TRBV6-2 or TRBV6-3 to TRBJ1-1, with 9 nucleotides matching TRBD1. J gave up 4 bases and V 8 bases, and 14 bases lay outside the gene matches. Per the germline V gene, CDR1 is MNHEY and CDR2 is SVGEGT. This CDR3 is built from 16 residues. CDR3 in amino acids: CASAFRTGTGPTEAFF. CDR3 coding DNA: TGTGCCAGCGCATTCCGTACCGGGACAGGGCCCACTGAAGCTTTCTTT.

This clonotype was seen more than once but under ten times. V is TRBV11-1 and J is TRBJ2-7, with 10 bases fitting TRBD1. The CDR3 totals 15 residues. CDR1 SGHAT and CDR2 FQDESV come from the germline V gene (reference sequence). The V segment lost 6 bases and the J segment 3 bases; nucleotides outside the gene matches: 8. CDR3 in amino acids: CASSEPGTGDYEQYF. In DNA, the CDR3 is TGTGCCAGCAGTGAACCCGGGACAGGGGACTACGAGCAGTACTTC.

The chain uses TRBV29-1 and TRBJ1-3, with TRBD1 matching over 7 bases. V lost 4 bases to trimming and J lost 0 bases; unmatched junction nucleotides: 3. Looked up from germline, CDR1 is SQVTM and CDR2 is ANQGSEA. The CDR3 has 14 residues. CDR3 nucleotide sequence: TGCAGCGTTGGGGACAGTCCCTCTGGAAACACCATATATTTT. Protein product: CSVGDSPSGNTIYF.